A single sample gave rise to the 14 T cell receptor beta chains below, sequenced in a study of blood T cells in healthy people across ages. A sample-barcoded 5' primer and a J-beta primer mix were used in a second PCR of about 7 to 12 cycles. MiXCR was run by TCRdb on the 5' RACE reads, yielding one entry per CDR3 protein. Of roughly 800,000 distinct CDR3 sequences in the sample, 55% to 70% were seen once. Sequences were obtained from blood. These receptors were collected from a man aged 25-45 years in good health.

This clonotype was seen a few times. The chain recombines TRBV13 with TRBJ2-1; no clear D. The CDR3 is made up of 13 amino acids. V lost 7 bases, J lost 3 bases, and 10 bases lay in between. Germline lookup yields CDR1 PRHDT and CDR2 FYEKMQ (reference sequence). Written as DNA, the CDR3 is TGTGCCAGCACCCAGACCAGCTACAATGAGCAGTTCTTC. It specifies CASTQTSYNEQFF.

The chain carries TRBV13 and TRBJ2-3; D ambiguous. CDR3 length: 14 residues. V lost 5 bases to trimming and J lost 3 bases, with 12 bases between them. Germline lookup yields CDR1 PRHDT and CDR2 FYEKMQ (reference sequence). The CDR3 is CASSPRLDTDTQYF. In nucleotides, the CDR3 is TGTGCCAGCAGCCCTCGTCTAGATACAGATACGCAGTATTTT.

This clonotype was observed a few times. The rearrangement uses TRBV20-1 and TRBJ2-7; tentatively, D is TRBD1 or TRBD2 (5 bases each). The V gene lost 0 bases and the J gene lost 2 bases, with 14 bases spanning the gap. Germline V gene lookup returns CDR1 DFQATT and CDR2 SNEGSKA (reference sequence). The CDR3 consists of 15 residues. The CDR3, as DNA: TGCAGTGCTAGAGATTCTGGGACCTTCACCTACGAGCAGTACTTC. Translated, it gives CSARDSGTFTYEQYF.

V and J are TRBV28 and TRBJ2-4; weak D call: TRBD1 (6 bases). The CDR3 consists of 13 residues. Per the germline V gene, CDR1 is MDHEN and CDR2 is SYDVKM. Trimming removed 5 bases from V and 7 bases from J, with 12 bases in between. CDR3 amino acids: CASSLTGFNIQYF. As DNA, the CDR3 is TGTGCCAGCAGTCTTACAGGGTTTAACATTCAGTACTTC.

The chain has TRBV11-2 and TRBJ2-7; possible D gene TRBD1, 5 bases. Germline assignment: CDR1 SGHAT and CDR2 FQNNGV. The CDR3 is 17 residues long. V was pared by 5 bases and J by 1 base, with 21 bases between. In nucleotides, the CDR3 is TGTGCCAGCAGCCTACACCCAAGGCCAGGGATTTCCTACGAGCAGTACTTC. As protein: CASSLHPRPGISYEQYF.

This rearrangement joins TRBV4-1 to TRBJ1-2, with unresolved D. In germline, CDR1 is MGHRA, CDR2 YSYEKL. The V gene lost 1 base and the J gene lost 1 base, with 10 bases spanning the gap. The CDR3 loop spans 15 amino acids. The CDR3 DNA reads TGCGCCAGCAGCCAAGGAGTCAGCTTTAACTATGGCTACACCTTC. This codes for CASSQGVSFNYGYTF.

This clonotype has just one count. This sequence joins TRBV6-2 or TRBV6-3 and TRBJ2-3, with D perhaps matching TRBD1 (6 bases). This CDR3 has 15 amino acids. Germline assignment: CDR1 MNHEY and CDR2 SVGEGT. V was pared by 2 bases and J by 2 bases, with 11 bases between. The CDR3 DNA follows: TGTGCCAGCAGTTACGCAGGGGCGGACACAGATACGCAGTATTTT. Amino acid sequence: CASSYAGADTDTQYF.

V is TRBV12-3 or TRBV12-4 and J is TRBJ2-3, with TRBD2 matching 8 bases. V was pared by 5 bases and J by 7 bases, with 8 bases of the junction left unmatched. The CDR3 runs 14 residues. The CDR3 here is CASSAAGGAYTQYF. The CDR3 DNA reads as TGTGCCAGCAGTGCCGCCGGGGGGGCGTATACGCAGTATTTT.

Points on this clonotype: A read error is likely, as this CDR3 ends without the conserved phenylalanine or tryptophan. The chain is built from TRBV12-3 or TRBV12-4 and TRBJ2-3; D unclear. This CDR3 region has 14 residues. The CDR3 spells CASSCRVSADAQYS. In DNA form, the CDR3 reads TGTGCCAGCAGTTGCAGAGTGAGCGCAGATGCGCAGTATTCT.

In its sample, this clonotype was seen a few times. The chain has TRBV7-9 and TRBJ2-1; D is perhaps TRBD1 (6 bases). The CDR3 sequence is 17 residues long. Trimming stripped 5 bases from V and 2 bases from J, with 19 bases between. Germline values: CDR1 SEHNR, CDR2 FQNEAQ (reference sequence). CDR3 sequence reads: CASSAPQGSPTYNEQFF. Written as DNA, the CDR3 is TGTGCCAGCAGCGCGCCTCAGGGGTCTCCTACCTACAATGAGCAGTTCTTC.

The V gene is TRBV6-5, the J gene TRBJ2-5; either TRBD1 or TRBD2 may supply D (5 bases each). In germline, CDR1 is MNHEY, CDR2 SVGAGI. Trimming pared 7 bases from V and 1 base from J, leaving 10 bases between. This CDR3 contains 13 residues. The CDR3 sequence: CASKGSVQETQYF. The CDR3 DNA reads as TGTGCCAGCAAGGGGAGCGTCCAAGAGACCCAGTACTTC.

The chain joins TRBV11-1 to TRBJ1-1; D gene unclear. Trimming removed 5 bases at V and 0 bases at J, with 10 bases between. The CDR3 length is 14 residues. Per the germline V gene, CDR1 is SGHAT and CDR2 is FQDESV (reference sequence). DNA for the CDR3: TGTGCCAGCAGCCCCGGGAGAATGAACACTGAAGCTTTCTTT. Translation: CASSPGRMNTEAFF.

This clonotype was observed a handful of times. This chain uses TRBV27 with TRBJ1-4; D gene uncertain. The germline V and J ends were trimmed by 5 bases and 4 bases, with 8 bases remaining between them. Germline-derived CDR1 and CDR2 are MNHEY and SMNVEV (reference sequence). There are 13 residues in the CDR3. The CDR3 nucleotides are TGTGCCAGCAGTCAGCGGGTTAATGAAAAACTGTTTTTT. It codes for CASSQRVNEKLFF.

The gene calls are TRBV11-1 and TRBJ2-5; TRBD2 matches at 8 bases. The J segment lost 9 bases and the V segment lost 0 bases, leaving 18 bases of the junction unmatched. The CDR3 spans 18 residues. Germline V gene sequence: CDR1 SGHAT, CDR2 FQDESV (reference sequence). CDR3 coding DNA: TGTGCCAGCAGCTTAGCAGGTAGCGGGGCCACATTTAGGAGCGCCCAGTACTTC. Its translation: CASSLAGSGATFRSAQYF.